This TCR beta chain is drawn from a study of stem cell transplantation in POMP-related autoinflammatory disease (dated by TCRdb to about 2021). General notes on the study: The study hypothesized that defective thymoproteasomes impair MHC class I-dependent CD8+ T-cell differentiation and positive selection, skewing the TRB repertoire. The effect of POMP deficiency on T-cell receptor beta repertoire diversity and CDR3 characteristics was assessed by high-throughput TRB sequencing. Broad study findings and their caveats: The number of unique TRB V-J gene pairings was restricted in PRAID patients. Across all analyzed T-cell subsets, PRAID patients tended toward lower TRB diversity and higher clonality. The trend toward lower diversity and increased clonality in PRAID patients was statistically significant only for regulatory T cells.

Before TRB sequencing, T-cell subsets (conventional T cells, CD8+ T cells, regulatory T cells, T follicular helper cells) were sorted. About this clone itself: The target of this receptor is not known. At one boundary the junction diverges from the germline segment, which might be a read error. The same CDR3 can be traced to other DNA sequences in this sample.

Reading from cysteine to phenylalanine, the CDR3 counts 12 amino acids. This entry keeps only the CDR3 DNA: 36 bases, framed from base 1. For CDR1 and CDR2, the germline V gene lists SNHLY and FYNNEI. Libraries came from the immunoSEQ multiplex PCR assay. Per the original workflow: Shannon entropy, which accounts for clonal size distribution, was used to quantify repertoire diversity. The Gini-Simpson index (Simpson_1-D) was used to measure inequality of clonotype distribution. In TCRdb, the immuneACCESS table is reduced to in-frame sequences with V and J assigned. These tables do not hold every clone; where another copy was compared, an unresolved V gene accounts for under half, and the others remain unexplained. The V and J calls and clone size come from that table; D and trimming were worked out from the DNA. Recorded for this sample are 7,500 or so clones; roughly four fifths of them occurred a single time. Roughly 4% of the sample comes from the top ten.

The sample was a CXCR5-defined cell subset from PBMCs. The receptor comes from a human donor in good health. The sequence joins TRBV2 to TRBJ1-1; the D gene remains uncertain. The CDR3 has the sequence CASSEEDTEAFF. The DNA sequence is given as TGTGCCAGTAGTGAGGAGGACACTGAAGCTTTCTTT.